This TCR beta chain was obtained from a study of T cell responses to AZD1222 COVID-19 vaccine. Study-level points and caveats: Females outnumbered males among donors, who were mostly white British; clonal diversity was possibly underestimated.

Some clones are missing from TCRdb's copy, which holds only in-frame ones; the method was immunoSEQ multiplex PCR. The sample includes 92,000 or so clones, roughly 90% of them seen just once. Germline CDR1 is KGHSH and CDR2 is LQKENI. This CDR3 comprises 16 residues. V was cut by 4 bases and J by 5 bases, with 17 bases left in between. As to this clone: Its antigen is not identified.

Material: peripheral blood, obtained on day 0 of AZD1222 vaccination. This sequence joins TRBV18 and TRBJ1-4; D perhaps matches TRBD1 (5 bases). The clonotype comes from an adult in good health. CDR3: CASSRGKDISNEKLFF. In DNA form, the CDR3 reads TGTGCCAGCTCACGCGGCAAGGACATATCCAATGAAAAACTGTTTTTT.